What follows are 30 T cell receptor beta chains derived from one specimen sequenced in a study of human T cells and chemical hapten exposure. TCRdb independently ran MiXCR on the RACE reads; one entry per CDR3 protein. The sample has around 300,000 distinct CDR3 sequences, roughly 6% seen once. Time point given: pre-sensitization, week 0. Regarding treatment: therapeutic diphenylcyclopropenone sensitization with weekly scalp DPC. Source: whole blood, taken in connection with sensitization to the hapten diphenylcyclopropenone (DPC). The source of these receptors is a woman under 30 with alopecia areata. Some clones in this sample may be carry-over from other donors' samples.

This clonotype has only a few counts. J is TRBJ1-5 and V is TRBV20-1; D not certain. The CDR3 length is 15 residues. The V gene lost 3 bases and the J gene lost 3 bases, with 15 bases spanning the gap. The germline V gene has CDR1 DFQATT and CDR2 SNEGSKA (reference sequence). The chain's CDR3 is CSASGSRRPNQPQHF. CDR3 DNA sequence: TGCAGTGCTAGCGGGTCCCGGAGGCCCAATCAGCCCCAGCATTTT.

The chain couples TRBV2 to TRBJ1-5, with 8 bases that match TRBD1. CDR1 and CDR2 (germline): SNHLY, FYNNEI. This CDR3 has 18 residues. V lost 0 bases and J lost 4; bases outside the gene matches: 11. The CDR3 DNA reads as TGTGCCAGCAGTGAAGCGCTCCTTTACAGGGGGAAAAATCAGCCCCAGCATTTT. Translating gives CASSEALLYRGKNQPQHF.

This clonotype was found many times. The rearrangement links TRBV20-1 to TRBJ2-7; TRBD2 matches at 11 bases. V lost 3 bases, J lost 0 bases, and 1 base stayed unmatched. The germline CDR1 and CDR2 sequences are DFQATT and SNEGSKA (reference sequence). CDR3 size: 14 residues. The CDR3 protein is CSARGLADSYEQYF. In DNA, the CDR3 is TGCAGTGCTAGGGGACTAGCGGACTCCTACGAGCAGTACTTC.

The table lists this clonotype with many counts. The chain has TRBV28 and TRBJ2-6; D gene unclear. The CDR3 spans 16 residues. V shed 5 bases and J shed 4 bases, with 15 bases lying between them. Germline lookup yields CDR1 MDHEN and CDR2 SYDVKM. In DNA, the CDR3 is TGTGCCAGCAGTCGATACGCAGGTTCAGGGGCCAACGTCCTGACTTTC. This sequence encodes CASSRYAGSGANVLTF.

This clonotype was seen repeatedly, ten times or more. J is TRBJ2-1 and V is TRBV7-8; possibly TRBD1 or TRBD2 for D (6 bases each). Germline V gives CDR1 SGHVS, CDR2 FQNEAQ. V gave up 2 bases and J gave up 9 bases, with 11 bases separating them. The CDR3 spans 13 residues. CDR3 protein: CASSLMGGGEQFF. CDR3 coding DNA: TGTGCCAGCAGCTTAATGGGGGGCGGTGAGCAGTTCTTC.

The chain is built from TRBV21-1 and TRBJ2-3; the table's D gene call, TRBD1, was not cross checked with the DNA. TRBV21-1 is an annotated pseudogene. The CDR3 extends over 16 amino acids. The CDR3 DNA is TGTGCCAGCACCAAGCGGAACAGGGGGGTAGGACATACGCAGTATTTT. This encodes CASTKRNRGVGHTQYF.

There are many counts of this clonotype. The chain links TRBV2 to TRBJ2-3; unclear D gene. V was pared by 2 bases and J by 6 bases, with 18 bases between. Germline CDR1 SNHLY, CDR2 FYNNEI. This CDR3 is 16 amino acids long. The CDR3 DNA sequence: TGTGCCAGCAGTGAACCTGCCGGACCCCCGGAGGATACGCAGTATTTT. This encodes CASSEPAGPPEDTQYF.

This clonotype was counted a few times. The chain has TRBV28 and TRBJ2-3, with D possibly being TRBD1 (8 bases). This CDR3 is built from 16 residues. CDR1 and CDR2 from the germline V gene are MDHEN and SYDVKM. V was cut by 6 bases and J by 1 base, with 17 bases left in between. In nucleotides, the CDR3 is TGTGCCAGCAGCCGTAACAGGGGGGGTGGCACAGATACGCAGTATTTT. Its protein product is CASSRNRGGGTDTQYF.

This clonotype was seen a handful of times. V and J are TRBV19 and TRBJ2-1; no definite D call. The V end was cut by 7 bases, the J end by 5 bases, with 21 bases between. CDR3 size: 16 residues. CDR1 is LNHDA, CDR2 SQIVND, per germline (reference sequence). CDR3 DNA: TGTGCCAGTAAAGTTTCAGGCGTAGGCGAGAACAATGAGCAGTTCTTC. Residues: CASKVSGVGENNEQFF. The full variable domain, its missing parts supplied by reference TRBV19 and TRBJ2-1, is DGGITQSPKYLFRKEGQNVTLSCEQNLNHDAMYWYRQDPGQGLRLIYYSQIVNDFQKGDIAEGYSVSREKKESFPLTVTSAQKNPTAFYLCASKVSGVGENNEQFFGPGTRLTVL.

This clonotype has ten or more counts. The rearrangement links TRBV4-3 to TRBJ2-2; D remains ambiguous. Germline loops: CDR1 LGHNA, CDR2 YSLEER. V shed 0 bases and J shed 1 base, with 12 bases lying between them. The CDR3 is 17 amino acids. CDR3 nucleotides: TGCGCCAGCAGCCAAGATACTGGATCATTGAACACCGGGGAGCTGTTTTTT. It encodes CASSQDTGSLNTGELFF.

This clonotype was found a few times. This chain links TRBV12-3 or TRBV12-4 with TRBJ1-1; a weak D match, TRBD1 (5 bases). The ends were cut back, 6 bases at V and 5 bases at J, with 16 bases in the middle. The CDR3 runs 14 residues. The CDR3 is CASSIAQGRTEAFF. CDR3 in DNA: TGTGCCAGCAGCATAGCTCAGGGAAGGACTGAAGCTTTCTTT.

This clonotype has ten or more counts. V gene TRBV5-1 combines with J gene TRBJ1-4, with D perhaps TRBD1 (6 bases). Germline V gene data show CDR1 as SGHRS and CDR2 as YFSETQ. The V gene lost 2 bases and the J gene lost 8 bases, with 13 bases spanning the gap. The CDR3 is 14 residues long. This CDR3 is CASSFSGADEKLFF. The CDR3 region has the DNA TGCGCCAGCAGCTTTTCGGGGGCGGACGAAAAACTGTTTTTT.

This clonotype has ten or more counts. The V and J genes are TRBV18 and TRBJ1-6; D is unclear. CDR3 length: 13 amino acids. Germline-derived CDR1 and CDR2 are KGHSH and LQKENI. The V gene lost 3 bases and the J gene lost 5 bases, with 5 bases spanning the gap. The CDR3 nucleotides are TGTGCCAGCTCACCGCTCGATAATTCACCCCTCCACTTT. This encodes CASSPLDNSPLHF. The full variable domain, its missing parts supplied by reference TRBV18 and TRBJ1-6, is NAGVMQNPRHLVRRRGQEARLRCSPMKGHSHVYWYRQLPEEGLKFMVYLQKENIIDESGMPKERFSAEFPKEGPSILRIQQVVRGDSAAYFCASSPLDNSPLHFGNGTRLTVT.

This clonotype was seen at least ten times. The gene calls are TRBV9 and TRBJ1-1, with D uncertain. V shed 4 bases and J shed 2 bases, with 6 bases lying between them. Looked up from germline, CDR1 is SGDLS and CDR2 is YYNGEE. This CDR3 has 12 amino acids. The CDR3 nucleotides are TGTGCCAGCAGCCCCTCAAACACTGAAGCTTTCTTT. Protein product: CASSPSNTEAFF.

This clonotype came up many times. The chain has TRBV7-2 and TRBJ2-4; maybe TRBD1 (6 bases). Between the trimmed V and J ends, which lost 4 bases and 1 base, there was a span of 11 bases. CDR1 SGHTA and CDR2 FQGNSA come from the germline V gene. This CDR3 spans 15 amino acids. For the CDR3, the DNA is TGTGCCAGCAGCTATGACAGGTTCGCCAAAAACATTCAGTACTTC. Its protein product is CASSYDRFAKNIQYF.

This clonotype was counted between two and nine times. The chain uses TRBV4-2 and TRBJ2-5; D is undetermined. Trimming removed 3 bases from V and 13 bases from J, with 15 bases in between. The CDR3 is made up of 12 amino acids. The germline CDR1 and CDR2 sequences are LGHNA and YNFKEQ. The CDR3 DNA is TGTGCCAGCAGCCATGCCCCCGCAGCTGTGTACTTC. Amino acid sequence: CASSHAPAAVYF.

Only a few counts were recorded for this clonotype. V is TRBV4-1 and J is TRBJ1-5; 8 bases fit TRBD1. J lost 6 bases, V lost 3 bases, and 7 bases had no gene match. The CDR3 is 15 amino acids. Per the germline V gene, CDR1 is MGHRA and CDR2 is YSYEKL. The CDR3 here is CASSQPDRAGQPQHF. The CDR3 DNA is TGCGCCAGCAGCCAGCCGGACAGGGCCGGTCAGCCCCAGCATTTT.

This clonotype was seen more than once but under ten times. This sequence joins TRBV29-1 and TRBJ1-5, with TRBD1 matching over 8 bases. CDR3 length: 13 residues. The germline V gene encodes CDR1 SQVTM and CDR2 ANQGSEA. Trimming took 4 bases from V and 6 from J; bases not matched to a gene: 5. CDR3 region: CSVGQGKTQPQHF. DNA for the CDR3: TGCAGCGTTGGACAGGGGAAAACTCAGCCCCAGCATTTT.

This clonotype came up many times. The rearrangement joins TRBV7-2 to TRBJ1-5, with D possibly being TRBD1 (5 bases). Germline-derived CDR1 and CDR2 are SGHTA and FQGNSA. The CDR3 is 13 residues long. Trimming removed 5 bases from V and 2 bases from J, with 7 bases in between. DNA for the CDR3: TGTGCCAGCAGCCGCAGGGGCAATCAGCCCCAGCATTTT. It is translated as CASSRRGNQPQHF.

This clonotype occurred many times. This chain connects TRBV4-3 to TRBJ2-7; weak D call: TRBD2 (5 bases). Per germline, CDR1 LGHNA and CDR2 YSLEER. The CDR3 sequence is 15 residues long. V was cut by 0 bases and J by 6 bases, with 15 bases left in between. In DNA form, the CDR3 reads TGCGCCAGCAGCCAAGATTATGAGGGATCTGGCGAGCAGTACTTC. Its translation: CASSQDYEGSGEQYF.

The chain has TRBV9 and TRBJ1-1; D gene uncertain. Germline V gene lookup returns CDR1 SGDLS and CDR2 YYNGEE. The CDR3 is 15 amino acids. V was shortened by 0 bases and J by 0 bases, with 9 bases between the two germline ends. CDR3 sequence (DNA): TGTGCCAGCAGCGTAGGGGGAAACCTGAACACTGAAGCTTTCTTT. Its protein is CASSVGGNLNTEAFF. Full variable domain (missing parts from reference TRBV9 and TRBJ1-1): DSGVTQTPKHLITATGQRVTLRCSPRSGDLSVYWYQQSLDQGLQFLIQYYNGEERAKGNILERFSAQQFPDLHSELNLSSLELGDSALYFCASSVGGNLNTEAFFGQGTRLTVV.

This clonotype was found a few times. The chain is built from TRBV12-3 or TRBV12-4 and TRBJ1-2, with D unclear. V lost 8 bases to trimming and J lost 4 bases, with 11 bases between them. The CDR3 is 12 residues long. The CDR3 bases are TGTGCCAGCGCGGTGGAGACCTATGGCTACACCTTC. Protein product: CASAVETYGYTF.

This clonotype occurred many times. The chain uses TRBV7-2 and TRBJ2-7; D perhaps matches TRBD2 (6 bases). This CDR3 spans 16 amino acids. The V and J ends lost 3 bases and 2 bases respectively, with 17 bases between them. The V gene's germline CDR1 is SGHTA and CDR2 FQGNSA. CDR3 bases: TGTGCCAGCAGCTTGTTCGGGAGACAAACAACCTACGAGCAGTACTTC. Encoded protein: CASSLFGRQTTYEQYF.

This clonotype was counted at least ten times. This chain connects TRBV6-2 or TRBV6-3 to TRBJ2-6; no firm D call. The CDR3 sequence is 14 residues long. Trimming left V 7 bases short and J 0 bases short, with 7 bases between. Per the germline V gene, CDR1 is MNHEY and CDR2 is SVGEGT. The CDR3 loop is CASTFDSGANVLTF. The DNA of the CDR3 is TGTGCCAGCACGTTCGACTCTGGGGCCAACGTCCTGACTTTC.

This clonotype was detected many times. V gene TRBV6-2 or TRBV6-3 combines with J gene TRBJ2-7; the D is unclear. Germline V gene lookup returns CDR1 MNHEY and CDR2 SVGEGT. The V gene lost 2 bases and the J gene lost 2 bases, with 19 bases spanning the gap. This CDR3 contains 17 residues. In DNA form, the CDR3 reads TGTGCCAGCAGTTACGGGTCCTGGGAACCGGCCCCCTACGAGCAGTACTTC. Translated, it gives CASSYGSWEPAPYEQYF.

Comments on this clonotype: This may be a read error, as it is one base from a much larger clone. The chain combines TRBV12-5 with TRBJ1-5; the D is unclear. The CDR3 is 14 amino acids. V was pared by 2 bases and J by 7 bases, with 12 bases between. Germline-derived CDR1 and CDR2 are LGHNT and FRNRAP. CDR3 nucleotides: TGTGCTAGTGGTTTGTTTAGTGTTAAACAGCCCCAGCATTTT. Protein product: CASGLFSVKQPQHF.

This clonotype came up a few times. The chain is built from TRBV7-2 and TRBJ2-3, with D maybe TRBD2 (6 bases). This CDR3 comprises 14 residues. V lost 1 base to trimming and J lost 8 bases, with 13 bases between them. CDR1 SGHTA and CDR2 FQGNSA come from the germline V gene. The CDR3 nucleotides are TGTGCCAGCAGCTTAGTAGGAGGGCCGGGTACGCAGTATTTT. As protein: CASSLVGGPGTQYF. The entire variable domain, with the rest obtained from reference TRBV7-2 and TRBJ2-3, is as follows: GAGVSQSPSNKVTEKGKDVELRCDPISGHTALYWYRQSLGQGLEFLIYFQGNSAPDKSGLPSDRFSAERTGGSVSTLTIQRTQQEDSAVYLCASSLVGGPGTQYFGPGTRLTVL.

The chain's CDR3 is CASRRDRGNEQYF. As DNA, the CDR3 is TGTGCCAGCAGGAGGGACAGGGGCAACGAGCAGTACTTC. The chain recombines TRBV25-1 with TRBJ2-7, with 10 bases matching TRBD1. Losses at the gene ends were 6 bases for V and 5 bases for J; bases not matched to a gene: 4. The CDR3 is 13 amino acids. In germline, CDR1 is MGHDK, CDR2 SYGVNS.

This clonotype was seen ten or more times. The chain uses TRBV7-9 and TRBJ1-5; D may be TRBD1 (6 bases). In germline, CDR1 is SEHNR, CDR2 FQNEAQ (reference sequence). CDR3 length: 13 residues. Trimming left V 4 bases short and J 4 bases short, with 8 bases between. The CDR3 nucleotides are TGTGCCAGCAGCTCAGGACAGAATCAGCCCCAGCATTTT. Protein product: CASSSGQNQPQHF.

Many counts were recorded for this clonotype. The CDR3 DNA reads TGTGCCAGCACCCAGGCCACTGGAAACACCATATATTTT. It translates to CASTQATGNTIYF. The rearrangement joins TRBV12-3 or TRBV12-4 to TRBJ1-3; D is uncertain. Trimming pared 7 bases from V and 2 bases from J, leaving 9 bases between. The CDR3 has 13 residues.